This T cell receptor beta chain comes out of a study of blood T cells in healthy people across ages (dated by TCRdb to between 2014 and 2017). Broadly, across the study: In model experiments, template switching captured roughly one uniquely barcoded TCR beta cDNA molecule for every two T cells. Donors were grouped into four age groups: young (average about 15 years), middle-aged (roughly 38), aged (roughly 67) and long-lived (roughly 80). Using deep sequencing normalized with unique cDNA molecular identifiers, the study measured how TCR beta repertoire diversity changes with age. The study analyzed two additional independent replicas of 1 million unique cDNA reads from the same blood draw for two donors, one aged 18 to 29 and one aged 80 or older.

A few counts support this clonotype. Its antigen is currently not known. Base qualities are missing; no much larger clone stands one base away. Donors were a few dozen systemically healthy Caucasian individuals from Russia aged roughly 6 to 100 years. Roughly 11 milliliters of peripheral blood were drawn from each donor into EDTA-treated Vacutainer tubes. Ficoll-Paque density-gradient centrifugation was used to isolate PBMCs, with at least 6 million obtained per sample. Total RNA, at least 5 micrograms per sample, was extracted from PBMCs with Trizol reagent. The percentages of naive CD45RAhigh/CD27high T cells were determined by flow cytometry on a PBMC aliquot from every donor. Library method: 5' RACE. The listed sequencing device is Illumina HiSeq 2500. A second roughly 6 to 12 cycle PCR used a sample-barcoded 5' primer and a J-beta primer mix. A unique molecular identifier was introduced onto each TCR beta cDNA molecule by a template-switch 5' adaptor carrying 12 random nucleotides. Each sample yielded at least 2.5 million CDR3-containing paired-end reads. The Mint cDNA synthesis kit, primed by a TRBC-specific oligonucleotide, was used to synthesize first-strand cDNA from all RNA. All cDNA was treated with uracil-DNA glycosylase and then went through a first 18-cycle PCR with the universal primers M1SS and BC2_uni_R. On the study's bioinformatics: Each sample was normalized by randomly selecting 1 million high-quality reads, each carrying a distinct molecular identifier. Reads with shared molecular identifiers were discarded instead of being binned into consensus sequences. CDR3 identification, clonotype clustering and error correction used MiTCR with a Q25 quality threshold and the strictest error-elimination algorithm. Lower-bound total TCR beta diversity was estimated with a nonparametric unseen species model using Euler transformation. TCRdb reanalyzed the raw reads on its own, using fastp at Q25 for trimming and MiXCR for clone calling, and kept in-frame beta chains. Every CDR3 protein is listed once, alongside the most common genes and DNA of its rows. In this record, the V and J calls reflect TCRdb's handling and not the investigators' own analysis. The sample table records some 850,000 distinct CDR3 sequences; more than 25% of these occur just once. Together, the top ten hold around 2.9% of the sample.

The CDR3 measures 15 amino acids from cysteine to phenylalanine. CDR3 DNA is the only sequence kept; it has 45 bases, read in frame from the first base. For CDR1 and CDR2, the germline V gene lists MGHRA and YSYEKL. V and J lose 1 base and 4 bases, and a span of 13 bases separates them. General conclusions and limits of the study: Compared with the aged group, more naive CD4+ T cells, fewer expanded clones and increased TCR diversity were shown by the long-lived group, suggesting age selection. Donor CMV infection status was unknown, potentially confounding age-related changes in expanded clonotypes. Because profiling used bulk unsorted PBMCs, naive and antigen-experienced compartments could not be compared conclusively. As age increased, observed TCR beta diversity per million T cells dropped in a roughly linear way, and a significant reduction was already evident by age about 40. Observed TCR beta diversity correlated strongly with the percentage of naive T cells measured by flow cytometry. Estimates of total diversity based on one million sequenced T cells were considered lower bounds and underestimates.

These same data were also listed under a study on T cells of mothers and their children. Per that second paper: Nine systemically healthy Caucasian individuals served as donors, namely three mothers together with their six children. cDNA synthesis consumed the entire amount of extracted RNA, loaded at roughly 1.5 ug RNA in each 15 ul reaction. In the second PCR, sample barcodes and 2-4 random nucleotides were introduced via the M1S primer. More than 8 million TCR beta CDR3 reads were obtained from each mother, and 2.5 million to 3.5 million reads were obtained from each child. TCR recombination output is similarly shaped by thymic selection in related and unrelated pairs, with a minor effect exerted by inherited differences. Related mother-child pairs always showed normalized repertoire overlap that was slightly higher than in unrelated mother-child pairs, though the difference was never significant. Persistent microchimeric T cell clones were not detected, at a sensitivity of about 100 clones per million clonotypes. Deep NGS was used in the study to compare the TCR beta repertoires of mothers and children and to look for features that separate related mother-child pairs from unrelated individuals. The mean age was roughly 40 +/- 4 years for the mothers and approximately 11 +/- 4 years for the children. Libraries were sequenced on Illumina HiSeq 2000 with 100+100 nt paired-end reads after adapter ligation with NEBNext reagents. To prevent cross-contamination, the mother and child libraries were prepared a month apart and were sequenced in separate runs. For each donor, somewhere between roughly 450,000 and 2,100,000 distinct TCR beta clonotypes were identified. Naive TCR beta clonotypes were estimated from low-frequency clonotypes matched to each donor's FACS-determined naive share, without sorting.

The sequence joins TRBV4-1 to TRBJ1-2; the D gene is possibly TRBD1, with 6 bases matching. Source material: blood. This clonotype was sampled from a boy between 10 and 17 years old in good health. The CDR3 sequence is CASSQVGRGGYGYTF. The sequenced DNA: TGCGCCAGCAGCCAAGTGGGCAGGGGAGGCTATGGCTACACCTTC.